A selection of T cell receptor beta chains follows, all from one sample in a study of blood T cell repertoires in COVID-19. Generated by immunoSEQ multiplex PCR, the TCRdb table keeps only in-frame clones and is missing some. The sample lists approximately 300,000 clones, roughly 90% occurring once. Sequenced sample: peripheral blood. The receptor source for this set is a man between 18 and 29 years old who had recovered from COVID-19. The CDR3 runs from the conserved cysteine through the conserved F or W. Each record gives: clone size, V gene, D gene, CDR3 length, J gene, CDR3 DNA, CDR3 protein. The D gene is left open where the match is weak. Clone sizes are given selectively: once, few, many, or a class where the clone is expanded.

abundance: -
v_gene: TRBV10-3
d_gene: -
len: 14
j_gene: TRBJ2-3
CDR3nt: TGTGCCATCAGTGATCAGTGGCCTGCAGATACGCAGTATTTT
CDR3aa: CAISDQWPADTQYF

abundance: -
v_gene: TRBV14
d_gene: TRBD2
len: 14
j_gene: TRBJ2-4
CDR3nt: TGTGCCAGCAGCCACAGGACTAGCGGAAACATTCAGTACTTC
CDR3aa: CASSHRTSGNIQYF

abundance: once
v_gene: TRBV2
d_gene: -
len: 15
j_gene: TRBJ2-5
CDR3nt: TGTGCCAGCAAAGCGAGCGGGCCGTACCAAGAGACCCAGTACTTC
CDR3aa: CASKASGPYQETQYF

abundance: -
v_gene: TRBV2
d_gene: TRBD2
len: 15
j_gene: TRBJ2-7
CDR3nt: TGTGCCAGCAGTGAGGGTGGACTAGGAGACTACGAGCAGTACTTC
CDR3aa: CASSEGGLGDYEQYF

abundance: -
v_gene: TRBV27
d_gene: TRBD1
len: 13
j_gene: TRBJ1-2
CDR3nt: TGTGCCAGCAGTCCTGGACAGGGCTATGGCTACACCTTC
CDR3aa: CASSPGQGYGYTF

abundance: -
v_gene: TRBV29-1
d_gene: -
len: 14
j_gene: TRBJ1-3
CDR3nt: TGCAGCGTTGAACCTGTAGACTCTGGAAACACCATATATTTT
CDR3aa: CSVEPVDSGNTIYF

abundance: -
v_gene: TRBV12-5
d_gene: -
len: 16
j_gene: TRBJ2-6
CDR3nt: TGTGCTAGTGGTTTGGGACTCTTCTCTGGGGCCAACGTCCTGACTTTC
CDR3aa: CASGLGLFSGANVLTF

abundance: -
v_gene: TRBV4-3
d_gene: -
len: 16
j_gene: TRBJ1-4
CDR3nt: TGCGCCAGCAGCCAAGACCTCGCGAAGGGGAAGGAAAAACTGTTTTTT
CDR3aa: CASSQDLAKGKEKLFF

abundance: -
v_gene: TRBV11-1
d_gene: -
len: 15
j_gene: TRBJ2-1
CDR3nt: TGTGCCAGCAGCTTGGACTTAAGCCTGGGAAATGAGCAGTTCTTC
CDR3aa: CASSLDLSLGNEQFF

abundance: -
v_gene: TRBV10-2
d_gene: -
len: 11
j_gene: TRBJ2-3
CDR3nt: TGCGCCAGCAGCCGCAGAGATACGCAGTATTTT
CDR3aa: CASSRRDTQYF

abundance: -
v_gene: TRBV4-3
d_gene: -
len: 13
j_gene: TRBJ1-1
CDR3nt: TGCGCCAGCAGCCAAGATAGGAACACTGAAGCTTTCTTT
CDR3aa: CASSQDRNTEAFF

abundance: -
v_gene: TRBV19
d_gene: TRBD1
len: 15
j_gene: TRBJ1-5
CDR3nt: TGTGCCAGTAGCCCCGAGACAGGGACGTACCAGCCCCAGCATTTT
CDR3aa: CASSPETGTYQPQHF

abundance: -
v_gene: TRBV6-1
d_gene: TRBD1
len: 16
j_gene: TRBJ2-2
CDR3nt: TGTGCCAGCAGTGAGCCGGGACAGGGTATAACCGGGGAGCTGTTTTTT
CDR3aa: CASSEPGQGITGELFF

abundance: -
v_gene: TRBV4-3
d_gene: -
len: 15
j_gene: TRBJ1-1
CDR3nt: TGCGCCAGCAGCGGACCGGGACTGGTGAACACTGAAGCTTTCTTT
CDR3aa: CASSGPGLVNTEAFF

abundance: -
v_gene: TRBV7-7
d_gene: -
len: 15
j_gene: TRBJ2-2
CDR3nt: TGTGCCAGCAGCATGACTAGTGAAGAGCCCGGGGAGCTGTTTTTT
CDR3aa: CASSMTSEEPGELFF

abundance: -
v_gene: TRBV4-1
d_gene: -
len: 15
j_gene: TRBJ2-5
CDR3nt: TGCGCCAGCAGCCAAAACCCGGAGAACCAAGAGACCCAGTACTTC
CDR3aa: CASSQNPENQETQYF

abundance: -
v_gene: TRBV7-3
d_gene: -
len: 15
j_gene: TRBJ1-1
CDR3nt: TGTGCCAGCAGCTTACAGGGTACCATGAACACTGAAGCTTTCTTT
CDR3aa: CASSLQGTMNTEAFF

abundance: -
v_gene: TRBV5-1
d_gene: TRBD1
len: 15
j_gene: TRBJ2-7
CDR3nt: TGCGCCAGCAGCTTGGGACAGACAGGGAACTACGAGCAGTACTTC
CDR3aa: CASSLGQTGNYEQYF

abundance: -
v_gene: TRBV5-1
d_gene: -
len: 14
j_gene: TRBJ2-3
CDR3nt: TGCGCCAGCAGCTTGTTTCTAGCCACAGATACGCAGTATTTT
CDR3aa: CASSLFLATDTQYF

abundance: -
v_gene: TRBV7-9
d_gene: TRBD2
len: 15
j_gene: TRBJ2-1
CDR3nt: TGTGCCAGCAGCCTAGGACTAGTCGTGGGGGGTGAGCAGTTCTTC
CDR3aa: CASSLGLVVGGEQFF

abundance: once
v_gene: TRBV6-1
d_gene: -
len: 12
j_gene: TRBJ2-7
CDR3nt: TGTGCCAGCAGTGAATACGGGTACGAGCAGTACTTC
CDR3aa: CASSEYGYEQYF

abundance: few
v_gene: TRBV7-9
d_gene: -
len: 15
j_gene: TRBJ1-1
CDR3nt: TGTGCCAGCAGCTTAGTCCCAACGGACAGCACTGAAGCTTTCTTT
CDR3aa: CASSLVPTDSTEAFF

abundance: -
v_gene: TRBV27
d_gene: -
len: 13
j_gene: TRBJ2-1
CDR3nt: TGTGCCAGCAGTTCGTCTCTTTACAATGAGCAGTTCTTC
CDR3aa: CASSSSLYNEQFF

abundance: once
v_gene: TRBV2
d_gene: TRBD1
len: 12
j_gene: TRBJ2-7
CDR3nt: TGTGCCAGCGGGGACAGGGATTACGAGCAGTACTTC
CDR3aa: CASGDRDYEQYF

abundance: once
v_gene: TRBV27
d_gene: -
len: 13
j_gene: TRBJ2-5
CDR3nt: TGTGCCAGCAGTTTCTCGGGATCCGAGACCCAGTACTTC
CDR3aa: CASSFSGSETQYF

abundance: -
v_gene: TRBV5-1
d_gene: -
len: 15
j_gene: TRBJ1-1
CDR3nt: TGCGCCAGCAGCTTGGCAGGTAGGAAAGACACTGAAGCTTTCTTT
CDR3aa: CASSLAGRKDTEAFF

abundance: few
v_gene: TRBV3-1/TRBV3-2
d_gene: -
len: 16
j_gene: TRBJ2-7
CDR3nt: TGTGCCAGCAGCCAAGACCAAGGCTGGGGAGTGTACGAGCAGTACTTC
CDR3aa: CASSQDQGWGVYEQYF

abundance: -
v_gene: TRBV18
d_gene: TRBD1
len: 15
j_gene: TRBJ1-2
CDR3nt: TGTGCCAGCTCCCTGGGACAGGGGATGAGCTATGGCTACACCTTC
CDR3aa: CASSLGQGMSYGYTF

abundance: -
v_gene: TRBV25-1
d_gene: TRBD2
len: 13
j_gene: TRBJ2-2
CDR3nt: TGTGCCAGCAGTGCCGGACTAGCCGGGGAGCTGTTTTTT
CDR3aa: CASSAGLAGELFF

abundance: -
v_gene: TRBV19
d_gene: TRBD1
len: 16
j_gene: TRBJ1-1
CDR3nt: TGTGCCAGTAGTATAGCGGACAGGGGAATGAACACTGAAGCTTTCTTT
CDR3aa: CASSIADRGMNTEAFF

abundance: -
v_gene: TRBV7-2
d_gene: -
len: 15
j_gene: TRBJ1-2
CDR3nt: TGTGCCAGCAGCTTAGCAGAGCCGATAATCTATGGCTACACCTTC
CDR3aa: CASSLAEPIIYGYTF

abundance: -
v_gene: TRBV9
d_gene: -
len: 16
j_gene: TRBJ1-1
CDR3nt: TGTGCCAGCACCGAAGGGGAAGGGATCGTAAACACTGAAGCTTTCTTT
CDR3aa: CASTEGEGIVNTEAFF

abundance: -
v_gene: TRBV23-1
d_gene: TRBD2
len: 17
j_gene: TRBJ2-4
CDR3nt: TGCGCCAGCAGGGGGGGGTACCCCAGAGGAGCCAAAAACATTCAGTACTTC
CDR3aa: CASRGGYPRGAKNIQYF

abundance: -
v_gene: TRBV6-5
d_gene: TRBD1
len: 11
j_gene: TRBJ2-3
CDR3nt: TGTGCCAGCAGTTCGGGACAGGGGGAGTATTTT
CDR3aa: CASSSGQGEYF

abundance: -
v_gene: TRBV18
d_gene: -
len: 13
j_gene: TRBJ1-4
CDR3nt: TGTGCCAGCTCACCGAACGCAGGGTCAGCACTGTTTTTT
CDR3aa: CASSPNAGSALFF